A single T cell receptor (beta chain) is shown here with its context. These data come from a study of OX40 agonist ivuxolimab in advanced cancers. At the level of the study: Patients received intravenous ivuxolimab every 2 weeks at 0.01 to 10 mg/kg. Dose-escalation patients suffered from hepatocellular carcinoma, melanoma, renal cell or head and neck cancer.

The cohort excluded patients with autoimmune disease history or systemic immunosuppression. CDR1 is MNHNS, CDR2 SASEGT, per germline. This CDR3 is built from 13 residues. With V trimmed by 6 bases and J by 5 bases, 5 bases remained unmatched. The data were produced by immunoSEQ multiplex PCR, yet TCRdb's version contains in-frame clones alone and is incomplete. The sample records approximately 75,000 clones, under 95% being singletons. The gene calls are TRBV6-1 and TRBJ1-1; 8 bases are a match to TRBD1. Sequencing was performed on CD4+ or CD8+ T cells sorted from blood, taken in a trial of the OX40 agonist ivuxolimab. This TCR was sampled from an adult with an advanced solid tumor such as melanoma, head and neck, liver or kidney cancer. The CDR3 DNA sequence: TGTGCCAGCAGGTGGACAGGGAGTACTGAAGCTTTCTTT. It codes for CASRWTGSTEAFF.